This T cell receptor beta chain was recovered during a study of identical twins. Details on this clonotype: Its target is unknown.

All donors were healthy, and all were Caucasian. Unique molecular identifiers were present on the cDNA, and a universal primer site came from template switching. MiXCR was run by TCRdb on the 5' RACE reads, yielding one entry per CDR3 protein. The profile shows roughly 750,000 distinct CDR3 sequences, 21% of them singletons. Trimming removed 1 base from V and 1 base from J; junction bases left unmatched: 7. The length of the CDR3 is 17 residues. Germline-derived CDR1 and CDR2 are SGHRS and YFSETQ. Study-level points and caveats: Zero-insertion analyses could be partly confounded by invariant MAIT and iNKT cells. Less excess twin sharing appeared in beta out-of-frame sequences.

The sample was also linked to a second study, of T cells expressing NK-cell markers.

This sequence originates from a woman in her late teens or twenties in good health. The rearrangement joins TRBV5-1 to TRBJ2-3; 9 bases map to TRBD2. Sequencing was done on a sample of PBMCs. The CDR3 sequence: CASSLPIAGAGTDTQYF. The CDR3 nucleotides read TGCGCCAGCAGCTTGCCTATAGCGGGAGCCGGCACAGATACGCAGTATTTT.